The sample holds a few counts of the clone carrying this TCR beta chain. Its antigen is still unknown. The data were obtained in a study of cytomegalovirus exposure and HLA in healthy donors. Study-wide background: A prior study identified 120 million or so unique TCR beta sequences from about 179 million T cells.

Primers: 60 Vbeta forward and 13 Jbeta reverse. Method: immunoSEQ multiplex PCR; TCRdb's copy keeps in-frame clones and lacks some. The table shows over 200,000 clones, with 60% to 80% occurring only once. Broader study findings: In a later analysis, several top co-occurrence clusters appeared linked to parvovirus B19, influenza, CMV and Epstein-Barr virus. Diagnosis of cytomegalovirus status made by the classifier reportedly showed high specificity and sensitivity.

Germline lookup yields CDR1 MDHEN and CDR2 SYDVKM. Trimming took off 1 base at V and 1 base at J, with 6 bases between the two ends. This CDR3 region has 14 residues. The sequenced sample was PBMCs. This clonotype originated in a male donor in good health and CMV-seronegative. The chain carries TRBV28 and TRBJ2-3; D is uncertain. The CDR3 nucleotides are TGTGCCAGCAGTTTATCGGCGGGCACAGATACGCAGTATTTT. Amino acids: CASSLSAGTDTQYF. Together with reference TRBV28 and TRBJ2-3, the CDR3 gives the full variable domain: DVKVTQSSRYLVKRTGEKVFLECVQDMDHENMFWYRQDPGLGLRLIYFSYDVKMKEKGDIPEGYSVSREKKERFSLILESASTNQTSMYLCASSLSAGTDTQYFGPGTRLTVL.